The T cell receptor beta chain under discussion was sequenced for a study of T cell changes during pregnancy in multiple sclerosis. Germline CDR1 reads KGHSH; CDR2 reads LQKENI. The CDR3 loop spans 15 amino acids. The ends lost 5 bases at V and 0 bases at J; junction bases unmatched: 3. Clones were sequenced by immunoSEQ multiplex PCR, and TCRdb holds only the in-frame ones, with some missing. The sample lists about 40,000 clones, around nine tenths occurring once. The TCR originated in a female donor with multiple sclerosis, enrolled in a pregnancy study. Sequencing was performed on CD4+ T cells from peripheral blood mononuclear cells, taken in the third trimester of pregnancy. The chain combines TRBV18 with TRBJ1-3; TRBD1 aligns across 8 bases. CDR3: CASSADRVSGNTIYF. The CDR3 coding sequence is TGTGCCAGCTCAGCGGACAGGGTCTCTGGAAACACCATATATTTT.